Listed below are T cell receptor beta chains from one sample, sequenced in a study of T cells after posttransplantation cyclophosphamide. Assay: immunoSEQ multiplex PCR; the TCRdb copy retains only in-frame clones and omits some. The sample has more than 20,000 clones; roughly 67% are singletons. Sequencing was carried out using memory CD4+ T cells sorted from PBMCs. The source is a woman aged 60-75 years in good health, CMV-negative, and a related stem cell transplant donor. Each CDR3 is given with its conserved first and last residue. A D gene is named only where the DNA matches it firmly. Clone size is given for some rows only: seen once, a few or many times, or a class if the clone is expanded.

d_gene,abundance,j_gene,v_gene,CDR3nt,CDR3aa
.,.,TRBJ2-1,TRBV7-6,TGTGCCAGCAGCTTAGTTTCTTTCACAGGTTACAATGAGCAGTTCTTC,CASSLVSFTGYNEQFF
.,.,TRBJ2-3,TRBV5-5,TGTGCCAGCAGCTCCCCAGGGCGCGGAACAGATACGCAGTATTTT,CASSSPGRGTDTQYF
.,.,TRBJ2-5,TRBV9,TGTGCCAGCAGCCCGCAGGGGGCGCGGGAGCAGTACTTC,CASSPQGAREQYF
TRBD1,.,TRBJ1-2,TRBV28,TGTGCCAGCAGTTTGGGCAGACAGGGCCCGACCTCCTTCGACTATGGCTACACCTTC,CASSLGRQGPTSFDYGYTF
.,.,TRBJ1-1,TRBV19,TGTGCCAGTAGTAAGGAGGCGAACACTGAAGCTTTCTTT,CASSKEANTEAFF
.,.,TRBJ1-1,TRBV30,TGTGCCTGGAGTGTACTAGGGATCACTGAAGCTTTCTTT,CAWSVLGITEAFF
.,.,TRBJ2-7,TRBV2,TGTGCCAGCACTAAGGACAGCGAGCAGTACTTC,CASTKDSEQYF
.,once,TRBJ2-5,TRBV28,TGTGCCAGCAGTACAGTGAACCAAGAGACCCAGTACTTC,CASSTVNQETQYF
TRBD2,.,TRBJ2-3,TRBV4-2,TGTGCCAGCAGCCCTACTAGCGGGAAAAGCACAGATACGCAGTATTTT,CASSPTSGKSTDTQYF
.,.,TRBJ1-1,TRBV7-2,TGTGCCAGCAGCTTCAGACAGGTGGGAACTGAAGCTTTCTTT,CASSFRQVGTEAFF
TRBD2,.,TRBJ2-7,TRBV28,TGTGCCAGCTATTCTAGCGGGCGCTACGAGCAGTACTTC,CASYSSGRYEQYF
.,.,TRBJ1-1,TRBV18,TGTGCCAGCTCACCACAACCGGACACTGAAGCTTTCTTT,CASSPQPDTEAFF
TRBD2,.,TRBJ2-1,TRBV4-2,TGTGCCAGCAGCCGAGGGGCTGGCGGGGGGGCGCGGGGGAATGAGCAGTTCTTC,CASSRGAGGGARGNEQFF
.,.,TRBJ2-5,TRBV9,TGTGCCAGCAGCGGGGGGGGGCTAGGAGAGACCCAGTACTTC,CASSGGGLGETQYF
.,.,TRBJ2-7,TRBV2,TGTGCCAGCAGTGTAAGAGCGGGCTACGAGCAGTACTTC,CASSVRAGYEQYF
TRBD2,.,TRBJ2-1,TRBV9,TGTGCCAGCAGCGCCGGACTAGGGGCCCACAATGAGCAGTTCTTC,CASSAGLGAHNEQFF
TRBD2,.,TRBJ2-3,TRBV5-1,TGCGCCAGCAGCTCGGGACTAGCAGTAGATACGCAGTATTTT,CASSSGLAVDTQYF
.,.,TRBJ2-5,TRBV2,TGTGCCAGCAGTGAAGCGCTTCGGGGGTCGGAGACCCAGTACTTC,CASSEALRGSETQYF
.,.,TRBJ1-2,TRBV5-4,TGTGCCAGCAGCTCGGAGGCCTACTATGGCTACACCTTC,CASSSEAYYGYTF
.,.,TRBJ2-1,TRBV6-1,TGTGCCAGCAGCTCTCTAAGGGGGAATGAGCAGTTCTTC,CASSSLRGNEQFF
TRBD1,once,TRBJ1-2,TRBV28,TGTGCCAGCCGTACGGGACAGGGGTACTATGGCTACACCTTC,CASRTGQGYYGYTF
TRBD2,.,TRBJ2-1,TRBV5-4,TGTGCCAGCAGCTCGCAAACTAGCGGTTACAACAATGAGCAGTTCTTC,CASSSQTSGYNNEQFF
.,few,TRBJ1-5,TRBV29-1,TGCAGCGTGGCGACCGGACAGACTAATCAGCCCCAGCATTTT,CSVATGQTNQPQHF
.,.,TRBJ1-6,TRBV5-8,TGTGCCAGCAGCGGGTGGACAGCTCCGGTTGGATACCTCCACTTT,CASSGWTAPVGYLHF
.,.,TRBJ1-1,TRBV4-1,TGCGCCAGCAGCCAAGATAACAGGCTGAACACTGAAGCTTTCTTT,CASSQDNRLNTEAFF
.,once,TRBJ2-2,TRBV18,TGTGCCAGCTCTGCCTATAACACCGGGGAGCTGTTTTTT,CASSAYNTGELFF
.,few,TRBJ2-7,TRBV21-1,TGTGCCAGCAGCGAGTACGAGCAGTACTTC,CASSEYEQYF
TRBD2,.,TRBJ2-1,TRBV4-2,TGTGCCAGCAGCCAAGATGTAAGCGGGGGGTTTAATGAGCAGTTCTTC,CASSQDVSGGFNEQFF
TRBD1,.,TRBJ2-1,TRBV18,TGTGCCAGCTCCGGGACAGGGTCCTACAATGAGCAGTTCTTC,CASSGTGSYNEQFF
TRBD1,.,TRBJ2-5,TRBV5-1,TGCGCCAGCAGCTTCTCACAGGGGTTCGGGGAGCAGTACTTC,CASSFSQGFGEQYF
.,.,TRBJ1-2,TRBV10-3,TGTGCCATCCGTGGGCAGATTAACTATGGCTACACCTTC,CAIRGQINYGYTF
.,few,TRBJ2-7,TRBV27,TGTGCCAGCAGGCCCACGGGGGTGCCCTACGAGCAGTACTTC,CASRPTGVPYEQYF
.,.,TRBJ2-3,TRBV7-2,TGTGCCAGCAGCTTAGCGAGGGGGTGGCTCACAGATACGCAGTATTTT,CASSLARGWLTDTQYF
.,.,TRBJ2-5,TRBV11-2,TGTGCCAGCACCGTTGGGCCAGGGGAGACCCAGTACTTC,CASTVGPGETQYF
.,.,TRBJ1-2,TRBV6-6,TGTGCCAGCAACTTTGGGGGCGACTATGGCTACACCTTC,CASNFGGDYGYTF
TRBD2,.,TRBJ2-3,TRBV2,TGTGCCAGCAATGTCAGGGGGACTAGCGGGGGCACAGATACGCAGTATTTT,CASNVRGTSGGTDTQYF
.,.,TRBJ2-7,TRBV11-2,TGTGCCAGCAGCTTAGTGGCAACGGAGGGCGAGCAGTACTTC,CASSLVATEGEQYF
.,.,TRBJ2-6,TRBV7-2,TGTGCCAGCAGCTTAGGGCGGGGTACCGGGGCCAACGTCCTGACTTTC,CASSLGRGTGANVLTF
.,.,TRBJ1-2,TRBV15,TGTGCCACCAGTCAGGGAAGGTCTTCTGGCTACACCTTC,CATSQGRSSGYTF
TRBD1,.,TRBJ1-3,TRBV5-1,TGCGCCAGCAGCCGGGACAGCTCTGGAAACACCATATATTTT,CASSRDSSGNTIYF
TRBD2,.,TRBJ2-2,TRBV4-1,TGCGCCAGCAGCCAAGACACTAGCGGGGCGAGCGGGGAGCTGTTTTTT,CASSQDTSGASGELFF
TRBD1,.,TRBJ1-2,TRBV5-6,TGTGCCAGCAGCCTCCGGGGGACAGGGGGCGAAGGCTATGGCTACACCTTC,CASSLRGTGGEGYGYTF
.,.,TRBJ1-1,TRBV28,TGTGCCAGCTTAGCCGCGGGGTTGAGCACTGAAGCTTTCTTT,CASLAAGLSTEAFF
TRBD2,few,TRBJ2-2,TRBV14,TGTGCCAGCAGCCAAGATCTTTTAGCGGGGGTTCCCGGGGAGCTGTTTTTT,CASSQDLLAGVPGELFF
TRBD1,.,TRBJ1-5,TRBV28,TGTGCCAGCAGCCGTTCGGGCGGGACAGGGGGCGCGAAGCCCCAGCATTTT,CASSRSGGTGGAKPQHF
.,.,TRBJ1-4,TRBV6-1,TGTGCCAGCAGGGCACGGGGGGTGGAAAAACTGTTTTTT,CASRARGVEKLFF
TRBD1,.,TRBJ1-4,TRBV19,TGTGCCAGTAGTACCTACGCAGGGGGCTCTAATGAAAAACTGTTTTTT,CASSTYAGGSNEKLFF